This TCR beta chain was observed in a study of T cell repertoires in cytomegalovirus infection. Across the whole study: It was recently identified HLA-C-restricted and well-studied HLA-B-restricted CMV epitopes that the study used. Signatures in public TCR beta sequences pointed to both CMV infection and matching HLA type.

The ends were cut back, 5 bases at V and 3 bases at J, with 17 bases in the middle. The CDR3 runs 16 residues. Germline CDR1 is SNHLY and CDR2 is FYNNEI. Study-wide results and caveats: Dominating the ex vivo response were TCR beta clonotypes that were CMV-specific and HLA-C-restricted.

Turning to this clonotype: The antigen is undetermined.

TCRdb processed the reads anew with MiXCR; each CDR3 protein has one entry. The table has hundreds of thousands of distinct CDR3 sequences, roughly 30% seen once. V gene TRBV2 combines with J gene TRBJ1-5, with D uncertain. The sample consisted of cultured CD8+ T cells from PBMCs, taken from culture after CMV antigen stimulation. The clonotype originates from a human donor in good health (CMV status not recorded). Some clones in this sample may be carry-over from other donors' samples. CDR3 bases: TGTGCCAGCAGTTTCGGGGAGGTCCCTATCAATCAGCCCCAGCATTTT. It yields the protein CASSFGEVPINQPQHF.